Following are 26 T cell receptor beta chains from one sample sequenced in a study of blood T cell repertoires in COVID-19. Profiling relied on immunoSEQ multiplex PCR, and the TCRdb table lists in-frame clones only, not all of them. Among around 190,000 clones listed, roughly four fifths were seen once. Sequenced input: PBMCs or T cells enriched from blood (not recorded which). The source is a man in his forties who had recovered from COVID-19.

A single count supports this clone. The chain carries TRBV29-1 and TRBJ2-3; no clear D. CDR1 is SQVTM, CDR2 ANQGSEA, per germline. The CDR3 runs to 12 residues. V gave up 7 bases and J gave up 2 bases, with 10 bases separating them. The CDR3 region is CSASASTDTQYF. The CDR3 DNA reads as TGCAGCGCAAGCGCTTCCACAGATACGCAGTATTTT.

The chain carries TRBV18 and TRBJ1-1; D uncertain. Per germline, CDR1 KGHSH and CDR2 LQKENI. This CDR3 spans 14 amino acids. Trimming cost V 3 bases and J 1 base, with 9 bases left between them. CDR3 bases: TGTGCCAGCTCACCTGTAGCAGCGAACACTGAAGCTTTCTTT. Protein sequence: CASSPVAANTEAFF.

The genes are TRBV18 and TRBJ1-2, with D uncertain. The CDR3 spans 13 residues. V was cut by 5 bases and J by 3 bases, with 10 bases left in between. The V gene's germline CDR1 is KGHSH and CDR2 LQKENI. The CDR3 DNA is TGTGCCAGCTCAAGCGACCTGGACTATGGCTACACCTTC. It specifies CASSSDLDYGYTF.

The chain is built from TRBV4-2 and TRBJ2-7; TRBD1 matches 11 bases. Germline trimming cut 2 bases from V and 5 bases from J; bases unmatched to any gene: 14. The CDR3 loop spans 18 amino acids. CDR1 and CDR2 (germline): LGHNA, YNFKEQ. CDR3 in DNA: TGTGCCAGCAGCCAACAACTGGACAGGGGGCGAATAGAGAACGAGCAGTACTTC. Protein sequence: CASSQQLDRGRIENEQYF.

This clone was observed a handful of times. The chain joins TRBV5-6 to TRBJ2-7, with D tentatively TRBD2 (6 bases). The CDR3 has 14 amino acids. Trimming shortened V by 4 bases and J by 6 bases, and 17 bases separated the two germline ends. Germline lookup yields CDR1 SGHDT and CDR2 YYEEEE. The CDR3 loop is CASSTRGWGTEQYF. CDR3 nucleotides: TGTGCCAGCAGCACCCGGGGGTGGGGCACCGAGCAGTACTTC.

The chain couples TRBV18 to TRBJ2-2, with TRBD1 matching over 9 bases. The trim removed 4 bases at V and 2 bases at J, leaving 8 bases unmatched. From germline, CDR1 is KGHSH and CDR2 LQKENI. The CDR3 runs to 17 residues. CDR3 loop: CASSRTRDRVNTGELFF. As DNA, the CDR3 is TGTGCCAGCTCACGGACTCGGGACAGGGTTAACACCGGGGAGCTGTTTTTT.

The rearrangement links TRBV6-5 to TRBJ1-4; a weak D match, TRBD1 (6 bases). The V and J ends lost 0 bases and 4 bases respectively, with 9 bases between them. From germline, CDR1 is MNHEY and CDR2 SVGAGI. The CDR3 is 15 amino acids. CDR3 coding DNA: TGTGCCAGCAGTTACTCAAGGGGGGGTAATGAAAAACTGTTTTTT. It translates to CASSYSRGGNEKLFF.

V gene TRBV5-6 combines with J gene TRBJ1-6; D perhaps matches TRBD1 (6 bases). CDR3 length equals 16 residues. Germline V CDR1 and CDR2: SGHDT, YYEEEE. The V end lost 3 bases, the J end lost 6 bases, and 16 bases lay between the germline ends. The CDR3 DNA follows: TGTGCCAGCAGCTCCCAGGGGAGGGCAGGTAATTCACCCCTCCACTTT. Protein sequence: CASSSQGRAGNSPLHF.

V usage is TRBV5-1 and J usage is TRBJ2-5; perhaps TRBD1 as D (5 bases). The germline V gene has CDR1 SGHRS and CDR2 YFSETQ. The CDR3 covers 14 residues. V was cut by 8 bases and J by 1 base, with 15 bases left in between. The CDR3 loop reads CASKGQASQETQYF. The CDR3 nucleotides read TGCGCCAGTAAGGGGCAGGCCAGCCAAGAGACCCAGTACTTC.

The V and J genes are TRBV7-2 and TRBJ1-1; perhaps TRBD1 as D (5 bases). V was trimmed by 5 bases and J by 4 bases, leaving 17 bases between them. This CDR3 has 15 amino acids. From germline, CDR1 is SGHTA and CDR2 FQGNSA. The DNA for the CDR3 is TGTGCCAGCAGCCCACGGCAGGGCAGAGGCACTGAAGCTTTCTTT. Protein: CASSPRQGRGTEAFF.

This rearrangement joins TRBV28 to TRBJ2-6, with D perhaps TRBD1 (7 bases). The CDR3 spans 16 residues. Deletions cut 7 bases from V and 8 bases from J, with 21 bases between. Germline V CDR1 and CDR2: MDHEN, SYDVKM. CDR3 in amino acids: CASTSLRAGGTNVLTF. In nucleotides, the CDR3 is TGTGCCAGCACTTCCCTGCGGGCAGGGGGGACCAACGTCCTGACTTTC.

This clone was detected only once. V gene TRBV6-1 combines with J gene TRBJ1-2, with D perhaps TRBD1 (5 bases). Germline lookup yields CDR1 MNHNS and CDR2 SASEGT. This CDR3 is built from 14 residues. V lost 3 bases and J lost 3, with 11 bases in between. The CDR3 region is CASSDPGLHYGYTF. CDR3 bases: TGTGCCAGCAGTGATCCGGGACTGCACTATGGCTACACCTTC.

V gene TRBV7-3 combines with J gene TRBJ2-1; 14 positions agree with TRBD2. V was clipped by 5 bases and J by 3 bases; unmatched bases: 6. The CDR3 is 17 amino acids. Looked up from germline, CDR1 is SGHTA and CDR2 is FQGTGA. In DNA, the CDR3 is TGTGCCAGCAGCCCAAGACTAGCGGGGGGGAACTACAATGAGCAGTTCTTC. Its protein product is CASSPRLAGGNYNEQFF.

V is TRBV6-4 and J is TRBJ2-7; 12 positions agree with TRBD1. The CDR3 runs 15 residues. Germline V CDR1 and CDR2: MRHNA, SNTAGT. V lost 4 bases, J lost 5 bases, and 6 bases stayed unmatched. DNA for the CDR3: TGTGCCAGCAGTGTAGGGGACAGGGGGCTGGACGAGCAGTACTTC. It is translated as CASSVGDRGLDEQYF.

This clone was seen only once. The chain couples TRBV19 to TRBJ1-3; D gene uncertain. The CDR3 extends over 14 amino acids. V was trimmed by 11 bases and J by 0 bases, leaving 14 bases between them. Germline lookup yields CDR1 LNHDA and CDR2 SQIVND (reference sequence). CDR3 sequence: CASREYSSGNTIYF. The DNA for the CDR3 is TGTGCCTCGCGGGAATATTCCTCTGGAAACACCATATATTTT.

This clone appeared a few times. The chain's CDR3 is CASSLGTGKTQPQHF. The CDR3 DNA reads TGTGCCAGCAGTCTCGGGACAGGGAAGACTCAGCCCCAGCATTTT. The rearrangement links TRBV27 to TRBJ1-5, with TRBD1 matching 9 bases. The CDR3 covers 15 residues. CDR1 is MNHEY and CDR2 is SMNVEV in the germline V gene (reference sequence). V lost 5 bases to trimming and J lost 6 bases; unmatched junction nucleotides: 8.

This clone was seen only once. The V and J genes are TRBV5-1 and TRBJ2-3; D uncertain. Germline CDR1 reads SGHRS; CDR2 reads YFSETQ. The CDR3 consists of 15 residues. V was shortened by 0 bases and J by 0 bases, with 8 bases between the two germline ends. The CDR3 DNA follows: TGCGCCAGCAGCTTGGGGCGGAAAAGCACAGATACGCAGTATTTT. Its protein product is CASSLGRKSTDTQYF.

This rearrangement joins TRBV18 to TRBJ1-1; 8 bases agree with TRBD1. The ends lost 3 bases at V and 4 bases at J; junction bases unmatched: 7. The CDR3 runs 15 residues. Germline lookup yields CDR1 KGHSH and CDR2 LQKENI. The CDR3 is CASSPKTGVGTEAFF. CDR3 bases: TGTGCCAGCTCACCCAAGACAGGGGTGGGCACTGAAGCTTTCTTT.

V is TRBV7-9 and J is TRBJ1-1; D gene unclear. The germline V and J ends were trimmed by 1 base and 1 base, with 4 bases remaining between them. CDR1 is SEHNR, CDR2 FQNEAQ, per germline (reference sequence). The CDR3 consists of 13 residues. The CDR3 sequence: CASSLDRNTEAFF. CDR3 nucleotide sequence: TGTGCCAGCAGCTTAGACAGGAACACTGAAGCTTTCTTT.

This rearrangement joins TRBV5-4 to TRBJ2-7, with 8 bases fitting TRBD1. The CDR3 sequence is 14 residues long. The V segment lost 4 bases and the J segment 2 bases; nucleotides outside the gene matches: 5. Per germline, CDR1 SGHNT and CDR2 YYREEE (reference sequence). This chain's CDR3 is CASSPGQVPYEQYF. CDR3 nucleotides: TGTGCCAGCAGCCCGGGACAGGTTCCCTACGAGCAGTACTTC.

The V gene is TRBV9, the J gene TRBJ2-7; 9 bases are a match to TRBD2. The CDR3 has 14 residues. The V segment lost 3 bases and the J segment 3 bases; nucleotides outside the gene matches: 4. CDR1 is SGDLS and CDR2 is YYNGEE in the germline V gene. In DNA, the CDR3 is TGTGCCAGCAGCGCTAGCGGGGATTACTACGAGCAGTACTTC. This gives the protein CASSASGDYYEQYF.

The CDR3 here is CASGLGYTQYF. DNA for the CDR3: TGTGCTAGTGGTCTCGGGTATACGCAGTATTTT. This chain uses TRBV12-5 with TRBJ2-3; no clear D. The germline V gene has CDR1 LGHNT and CDR2 FRNRAP. The CDR3 contains 11 residues. Trimming shortened V by 5 bases and J by 7 bases, and 7 bases separated the two germline ends.

This chain uses TRBV3-1 (or the pseudogene TRBV3-2) with TRBJ1-2; TRBD1 matches at 8 bases. J was trimmed by 4 bases and V by 0 bases; bases with no gene match: 4. This CDR3 is built from 15 residues. Germline CDR1 reads LGHDT; CDR2 reads YNNKEL (reference sequence). The CDR3 loop reads CASSQDSRGPYGYTF. The CDR3 DNA reads TGTGCCAGCAGCCAAGATTCCAGGGGGCCCTATGGCTACACCTTC.

This clone was observed a handful of times. V and J are TRBV18 and TRBJ1-1; possibly TRBD1 for D (5 bases). Trimming stripped 6 bases from V and 11 bases from J, with 22 bases between. The CDR3 extends over 14 amino acids. Germline values: CDR1 KGHSH, CDR2 LQKENI. The CDR3 coding sequence is TGTGCCAGCTCCACAGACCAGACAGCCGCGAAGGCTTTCTTT. Protein sequence: CASSTDQTAAKAFF.

The chain joins TRBV6-5 to TRBJ1-2; TRBD1 agrees at 10 bases. V was clipped by 6 bases and J by 8 bases; unmatched bases: 9. CDR3 length: 14 amino acids. CDR1 is MNHEY, CDR2 SVGAGI, per germline. The CDR3 reads CASSVDRGRQGYTF. CDR3 DNA sequence: TGTGCCAGCAGCGTCGACAGGGGGCGCCAAGGCTACACCTTC.

The chain recombines TRBV5-6 with TRBJ2-1; weak D call: TRBD1 (5 bases). Germline V lookup: CDR1 SGHDT, CDR2 YYEEEE. Between the trimmed V and J ends, which lost 2 bases and 6 bases, there was a span of 9 bases. This CDR3 is built from 13 residues. CDR3 sequence (DNA): TGTGCCAGCAGCTTTGGGGCAGGCAATGAGCAGTTCTTC. Residues: CASSFGAGNEQFF.